These T cell receptor beta chains were read from a single sample in a study of blood T cell repertoires in COVID-19. The protocol was immunoSEQ multiplex PCR, while the TCRdb copy is restricted to in-frame clones and leaves out a portion. The sample consists of hundreds of thousands of clones, around 85% of them appearing once. Input material: PBMCs or T cells enriched from blood (not recorded which). These receptors were collected from a man younger than 45 who had recovered from COVID-19. Each CDR3 is given with its conserved first and last residue. A D gene is named only where the DNA matches it firmly. Clone size is shown for a subset of rows, as once, few, many or a class of expanded clone.

clone_size: NA; v_call: TRBV29-1; d_call: NA; j_call: TRBJ2-1; cdr3_nt: TGCAGCGTTGAAGATCTTGGCGGTAACAATGAGCAGTTCTTC; cdr3_aa: CSVEDLGGNNEQFF
clone_size: NA; v_call: TRBV3-1/TRBV3-2; d_call: TRBD2; j_call: TRBJ2-5; cdr3_nt: TGTGCCAGCAGCCTAGTGCGGGGGTACGGGGCCCAGTACTTC; cdr3_aa: CASSLVRGYGAQYF
clone_size: NA; v_call: TRBV7-2; d_call: TRBD1; j_call: TRBJ1-4; cdr3_nt: TGTGCCAGCAGCTCTCCCGGACAGGTCCCAATTTTT; cdr3_aa: CASSSPGQVPIF
clone_size: NA; v_call: TRBV5-6; d_call: TRBD2; j_call: TRBJ2-7; cdr3_nt: TGTGCCAGCAGCTCCACTAGCGGGGACTTGTACGAGCAGTACTTC; cdr3_aa: CASSSTSGDLYEQYF
clone_size: NA; v_call: TRBV4-3; d_call: NA; j_call: TRBJ2-1; cdr3_nt: TGCGCCAGCAGCCAAGGAGGATACGACAGTCACAATGAGCAGTTCTTC; cdr3_aa: CASSQGGYDSHNEQFF
clone_size: NA; v_call: TRBV3-1/TRBV3-2; d_call: NA; j_call: TRBJ1-3; cdr3_nt: TGTGCCAGCAGCCAAGAATATCCCGGGGACACCATATATTTT; cdr3_aa: CASSQEYPGDTIYF
clone_size: NA; v_call: TRBV15; d_call: NA; j_call: TRBJ1-4; cdr3_nt: TGTGCCACCAGCAGAGACAGGGCCAATGAAAAACTGTTTTTT; cdr3_aa: CATSRDRANEKLFF
clone_size: NA; v_call: TRBV12-5; d_call: NA; j_call: TRBJ1-2; cdr3_nt: TGTGCTAGTGGTTCGGGATATGGCTACACCTTC; cdr3_aa: CASGSGYGYTF
clone_size: few; v_call: TRBV6-5; d_call: TRBD1; j_call: TRBJ1-1; cdr3_nt: TGTGCCAGCAGTTACTCTCCAGGGGGGAACACTGAAGCTTTCTTT; cdr3_aa: CASSYSPGGNTEAFF
clone_size: NA; v_call: TRBV3-1/TRBV3-2; d_call: TRBD2; j_call: TRBJ2-3; cdr3_nt: TGTGCCAGCAGCCACCAGCGGGGGGGAAATTCATATACGCAGTATTTT; cdr3_aa: CASSHQRGGNSYTQYF
clone_size: NA; v_call: TRBV6-5; d_call: NA; j_call: TRBJ1-5; cdr3_nt: TGTGCCAGCAGTTACAGGAGGCGGGATCAGCCCCAGCATTTT; cdr3_aa: CASSYRRRDQPQHF
clone_size: few; v_call: TRBV6-5; d_call: NA; j_call: TRBJ1-6; cdr3_nt: TGTGCCAGCAGTTACTCGCGGAGGGGAGAGTCACCCCTCCACTTT; cdr3_aa: CASSYSRRGESPLHF
clone_size: few; v_call: TRBV7-2; d_call: NA; j_call: TRBJ1-6; cdr3_nt: TGTGCCAGCAGCTTTTCTTTCCCGGGACTGAATAATTCACCCCTCCACTTT; cdr3_aa: CASSFSFPGLNNSPLHF
clone_size: NA; v_call: TRBV20-1; d_call: NA; j_call: TRBJ2-3; cdr3_nt: TGCAGTGCTAGTCCGGCGGGGGCTACGAGCGCTGGAGATACGCAGTATTTT; cdr3_aa: CSASPAGATSAGDTQYF
clone_size: NA; v_call: TRBV6-5; d_call: NA; j_call: TRBJ2-3; cdr3_nt: TGTGCCAGCAGTTACAGGGGCCGGACAGATACGCAGTATTTT; cdr3_aa: CASSYRGRTDTQYF
clone_size: NA; v_call: TRBV19; d_call: TRBD1; j_call: TRBJ1-1; cdr3_nt: TGTGCCAGTAGTACGACAGGGACCACTGAAGCTTTCTTT; cdr3_aa: CASSTTGTTEAFF
clone_size: NA; v_call: TRBV9; d_call: NA; j_call: TRBJ1-5; cdr3_nt: TGTGCCAGCAGCGCGGGGGGGTCGAGCAATCAGCCCCAGCATTTT; cdr3_aa: CASSAGGSSNQPQHF
clone_size: NA; v_call: TRBV7-9; d_call: NA; j_call: TRBJ1-4; cdr3_nt: TGTGCCAGCAGCTTCAGTACCACCACAGGGACGAATGAAAAACTGTTTTTT; cdr3_aa: CASSFSTTTGTNEKLFF
clone_size: NA; v_call: TRBV5-4; d_call: TRBD1; j_call: TRBJ1-1; cdr3_nt: TGTGCCAGCAGCTCGGGACAGGTCATGAACACTGAAGCTTTCTTT; cdr3_aa: CASSSGQVMNTEAFF
clone_size: NA; v_call: TRBV5-1; d_call: NA; j_call: TRBJ1-4; cdr3_nt: TGCGCCAGCAGCTTTGCCCGGGGGGGGCAGAATGAAAAACTGTTTTTT; cdr3_aa: CASSFARGGQNEKLFF
clone_size: NA; v_call: TRBV5-1; d_call: TRBD1; j_call: TRBJ2-5; cdr3_nt: TGCGCCAGCAGCTTAACAGGGGGCGGCGAGACCCAGTACTTC; cdr3_aa: CASSLTGGGETQYF
clone_size: NA; v_call: TRBV12-3/TRBV12-4; d_call: NA; j_call: TRBJ2-2; cdr3_nt: TGTGCCAGCAGTTTATCGGTCGGGGGGGAGCTGTTTTTT; cdr3_aa: CASSLSVGGELFF
clone_size: NA; v_call: TRBV15; d_call: NA; j_call: TRBJ1-1; cdr3_nt: TGTGCCACCAGCAGAGATCCCGGGAACACTGAAGCTTTCTTT; cdr3_aa: CATSRDPGNTEAFF
clone_size: NA; v_call: TRBV19; d_call: TRBD1; j_call: TRBJ2-1; cdr3_nt: TGTGCCAGTAGTATCGGACAGGGGGTTAATGAGCAGTTCTTC; cdr3_aa: CASSIGQGVNEQFF
clone_size: NA; v_call: TRBV6-5; d_call: NA; j_call: TRBJ2-7; cdr3_nt: TGTGCCAGCAGTACTAGCTCCTACGAGCAGTACTTC; cdr3_aa: CASSTSSYEQYF
clone_size: NA; v_call: TRBV6-5; d_call: TRBD1; j_call: TRBJ2-1; cdr3_nt: TGTGCCAGCAGTTATTCCTCGACAGGGGTCTATGAGCAGTTCTTC; cdr3_aa: CASSYSSTGVYEQFF
clone_size: NA; v_call: TRBV27; d_call: TRBD1; j_call: TRBJ1-4; cdr3_nt: TGTGCCAGCAAGGCGGGACAGGGCTCCACCCATCTGTTTTTT; cdr3_aa: CASKAGQGSTHLFF
clone_size: NA; v_call: TRBV10-3; d_call: NA; j_call: TRBJ2-2; cdr3_nt: TGTGCCATCAGCGCTATGGGCGCGGGTAACGGGGAGCTGTTTTTT; cdr3_aa: CAISAMGAGNGELFF
clone_size: NA; v_call: TRBV9; d_call: NA; j_call: TRBJ1-3; cdr3_nt: TGTGCCAGCAGCGTAGGCATAACAGACTCTGGAAACACCATATATTTT; cdr3_aa: CASSVGITDSGNTIYF
clone_size: once; v_call: TRBV4-3; d_call: TRBD1; j_call: TRBJ1-6; cdr3_nt: TGCGCCAGCAGCCCGGACAGGGGTAATTCACCCCTCCACTTT; cdr3_aa: CASSPDRGNSPLHF
clone_size: NA; v_call: TRBV9; d_call: TRBD1; j_call: TRBJ2-7; cdr3_nt: TGTGCCAGCAGCGTAGCGGGACAGGGAGGGGACGAGCAGTACTTC; cdr3_aa: CASSVAGQGGDEQYF
clone_size: NA; v_call: TRBV5-5; d_call: TRBD1; j_call: TRBJ1-2; cdr3_nt: TGTGCCAGCAGCCCCGGGACAGGTAGTTCTAACTATGGCTACACCTTC; cdr3_aa: CASSPGTGSSNYGYTF
clone_size: NA; v_call: TRBV11-3; d_call: TRBD1; j_call: TRBJ2-1; cdr3_nt: TGTGCCAGCAGCCAACAGGGGAATGAGCAGTTCTTC; cdr3_aa: CASSQQGNEQFF
clone_size: NA; v_call: TRBV12-3/TRBV12-4; d_call: TRBD1; j_call: TRBJ1-2; cdr3_nt: TGTGCCAGCAGTCCCGGGACAGGGAGATCGGGCACCTTC; cdr3_aa: CASSPGTGRSGTF
clone_size: NA; v_call: TRBV29-1; d_call: NA; j_call: TRBJ2-3; cdr3_nt: TGCAGCGTTGAAACTAGCACAGATACGCAGTATTTT; cdr3_aa: CSVETSTDTQYF
clone_size: once; v_call: TRBV25-1; d_call: NA; j_call: TRBJ1-1; cdr3_nt: TGTGCCAGCACTCAGGCAGGAGGGACTGAAGCTTTCTTT; cdr3_aa: CASTQAGGTEAFF
clone_size: NA; v_call: TRBV7-9; d_call: TRBD2; j_call: TRBJ2-5; cdr3_nt: TGTGCCAGCAGCGCCCCTAGCGGGGGCCCGGGGACCCAGTACTTC; cdr3_aa: CASSAPSGGPGTQYF
clone_size: NA; v_call: TRBV29-1; d_call: NA; j_call: TRBJ1-1; cdr3_nt: TGCAGCGTTGAAACATTGCCAGGGGTGGACACTGAAGCTTTCTTT; cdr3_aa: CSVETLPGVDTEAFF
clone_size: NA; v_call: TRBV6-6; d_call: TRBD2; j_call: TRBJ2-1; cdr3_nt: TGTGCCAGCAGTAACCCGGTCCGGGGGGAGAATGAGCAGTTCTTC; cdr3_aa: CASSNPVRGENEQFF
clone_size: NA; v_call: TRBV7-9; d_call: NA; j_call: TRBJ1-3; cdr3_nt: TGTGCCAGCAGCCTGGGGGGGAGCTCTGGAAACACCATATATTTT; cdr3_aa: CASSLGGSSGNTIYF
clone_size: NA; v_call: TRBV7-2; d_call: TRBD1; j_call: TRBJ1-6; cdr3_nt: TGTGCCAGCAGCTTGCTACAGGGGCCCTCACCCCTCCACTTT; cdr3_aa: CASSLLQGPSPLHF
clone_size: NA; v_call: TRBV9; d_call: NA; j_call: TRBJ1-1; cdr3_nt: TGTGCCAGCAGCGTCGGGAGGCTCACTGAAGCTTTCTTT; cdr3_aa: CASSVGRLTEAFF
clone_size: NA; v_call: TRBV4-3; d_call: NA; j_call: TRBJ1-5; cdr3_nt: TGCGCCAGCAGCCAAAATACAGACCAGCCCCAGCATTTT; cdr3_aa: CASSQNTDQPQHF
clone_size: once; v_call: TRBV2; d_call: TRBD1; j_call: TRBJ1-4; cdr3_nt: TGTGCCAGCAAACGGGACAGGGGGTATGAAAAACTGTTTTTT; cdr3_aa: CASKRDRGYEKLFF
clone_size: NA; v_call: TRBV6-4; d_call: NA; j_call: TRBJ1-6; cdr3_nt: TGTGCCACAGGGGCCGATAATTCACCCCTCCACTTT; cdr3_aa: CATGADNSPLHF
clone_size: NA; v_call: TRBV5-5; d_call: TRBD1; j_call: TRBJ1-4; cdr3_nt: TGTGCCAGCAGCCCTACCGCGACAGGGTTGGGGGAAAAACTGTTTTTT; cdr3_aa: CASSPTATGLGEKLFF
clone_size: NA; v_call: TRBV5-6; d_call: NA; j_call: TRBJ1-2; cdr3_nt: TGTGCCAGCAATTCCAGGGGTCTGTCAAACTATGGCTACACCTTC; cdr3_aa: CASNSRGLSNYGYTF
clone_size: NA; v_call: TRBV10-3; d_call: TRBD1; j_call: TRBJ2-1; cdr3_nt: TGTGCCATCAGGGACAGGGACAATGAGCAGTTCTTC; cdr3_aa: CAIRDRDNEQFF
clone_size: NA; v_call: TRBV18; d_call: TRBD1; j_call: TRBJ1-3; cdr3_nt: TGTGCCAGCTCACGAAATGACCCGGGACAGGGGCCCCTCAGCTCTGGAAACACCATATATTTT; cdr3_aa: CASSRNDPGQGPLSSGNTIYF
clone_size: medium-sized; v_call: TRBV27; d_call: NA; j_call: TRBJ1-4; cdr3_nt: TGTGCCAGCAGACCTACAGGGAGGGGTGAAAAACTGTTTTTT; cdr3_aa: CASRPTGRGEKLFF
clone_size: NA; v_call: TRBV12-3/TRBV12-4; d_call: NA; j_call: TRBJ2-5; cdr3_nt: TGTGCCAGCAGTTTGGAGGAGACCCAGTACTTC; cdr3_aa: CASSLEETQYF
clone_size: NA; v_call: TRBV5-1; d_call: NA; j_call: TRBJ1-2; cdr3_nt: TGCGCCAGCAGCGGCGAGAGGGCGGGTGGCTACACCTTC; cdr3_aa: CASSGERAGGYTF
clone_size: NA; v_call: TRBV9; d_call: NA; j_call: TRBJ1-1; cdr3_nt: TGTGCCAGCAGCTCGAGAATACAGGGCACTGAAGCTTTCTTT; cdr3_aa: CASSSRIQGTEAFF
clone_size: few; v_call: TRBV11-3; d_call: NA; j_call: TRBJ1-2; cdr3_nt: TGTGCCAGCAGCTTAGAGGGGGCCTATGGCTACACCTTC; cdr3_aa: CASSLEGAYGYTF
clone_size: NA; v_call: TRBV5-1; d_call: NA; j_call: TRBJ2-5; cdr3_nt: TGCGCCAGCAGCTCTGGGAGTGGAGAGACCCAGTACTTC; cdr3_aa: CASSSGSGETQYF